The rows below give T cell receptor beta chains drawn from one sample of a study of vaccination effects on CD4 cells after COVID-19. The protocol was immunoSEQ multiplex PCR, while the TCRdb copy is restricted to in-frame clones and leaves out a portion. The profile shows 40,000 to 50,000 clones, approximately 80% of them singletons. These TCRs' antigens remain unknown. The sequencing here drew on CD4+ T cells from PBMCs cultured with HCoV-NL63 spike peptides, taken before COVID-19 vaccination. The receptors originated from a human donor who received a COVID-19 vaccine. The CDR3 runs from the conserved cysteine through the conserved F or W. The order of the fields is V gene, D gene, J gene, clone size, CDR3 protein, CDR3 DNA. D genes are given only for firm matches. Size is stated for part of the rows, as once, few or many counts, or as a class when the clone is expanded.

>TRBV15|.|TRBJ2-5|.
CATSRRGGDAQYF
TGTGCCACCAGCAGGAGAGGGGGGGACGCCCAGTACTTC
>TRBV7-2|.|TRBJ2-3|.
CASSLVGAGSDTQYF
TGTGCCAGCAGCTTAGTTGGGGCAGGGTCAGATACGCAGTATTTT
>TRBV18|TRBD1|TRBJ1-1|few
CASSPRGQGEAFF
TGTGCCAGCTCACCTAGGGGGCAGGGTGAAGCTTTCTTT
>TRBV24-1|.|TRBJ2-1|few
CATSDPTTGGQSYNEQFF
TGTGCCACCAGTGATCCCACAACGGGGGGACAATCCTACAATGAGCAGTTCTTC
>TRBV5-1|.|TRBJ2-5|.
CASSFGGIGETQYF
TGCGCCAGCAGCTTTGGGGGGATAGGTGAGACCCAGTACTTC
>TRBV6-6|TRBD1|TRBJ1-2|.
CASRAGTGGYTF
TGTGCCAGCAGAGCCGGGACAGGTGGCTACACCTTC
>TRBV5-1|TRBD1|TRBJ2-5|.
CASSWTQGEETQYF
TGCGCCAGCAGCTGGACACAGGGGGAAGAGACCCAGTACTTC
>TRBV5-1|TRBD2|TRBJ2-3|.
CASREGPSTDTQYF
TGCGCCAGCCGGGAGGGGCCGAGCACAGATACGCAGTATTTT
>TRBV2|.|TRBJ1-1|.
CASNVVQNTEAFF
TGTGCCAGCAACGTGGTACAGAACACTGAAGCTTTCTTT
>TRBV6-5|.|TRBJ2-3|.
CASSSPARVADTQYF
TGTGCCAGCAGTAGCCCGGCCAGGGTCGCAGATACGCAGTATTTT
>TRBV5-6|.|TRBJ1-5|.
CASSLGRNQPQHF
TGTGCCAGCAGCTTGGGGCGCAATCAGCCCCAGCATTTT
>TRBV19|TRBD2|TRBJ2-3|.
CASSIFGSGGASTDTQYF
TGTGCCAGTAGTATATTTGGTAGCGGGGGGGCTAGCACAGATACGCAGTATTTT
>TRBV4-1|.|TRBJ1-5|.
CASSQDKDRSSQPQHF
TGCGCCAGCAGCCAAGATAAAGACAGGTCTTCTCAGCCCCAGCATTTT
>TRBV4-1|.|TRBJ1-2|.
CASSQPGGLIGGYGYTF
TGCGCCAGCAGCCAGCCGGGGGGACTCATAGGCGGCTATGGCTACACCTTC
>TRBV6-4|.|TRBJ1-1|once
CASSERMNTEAFF
TGTGCCAGCAGTGAGAGGATGAACACTGAAGCTTTCTTT
>TRBV2|TRBD1|TRBJ1-6|.
CASNGQGNYNSPLHF
TGTGCCAGCAACGGACAGGGCAACTATAATTCACCCCTCCACTTT
>TRBV5-5|TRBD1|TRBJ1-5|.
CASSRLGQGRGNQPQHF
TGTGCCAGCAGCCGCCTGGGACAGGGTCGGGGCAATCAGCCCCAGCATTTT
>TRBV6-6|.|TRBJ1-4|few
CASSPVVGILFF
TGTGCCAGCAGCCCCGTTGTGGGCATACTGTTTTTT
>TRBV6-2/TRBV6-3|.|TRBJ2-1|.
CASSWSSYNEQFF
TGTGCCAGCAGTTGGAGCTCCTACAATGAGCAGTTCTTC
>TRBV24-1|.|TRBJ2-1|.
CATSLNLGEYNEQFF
TGTGCCACCAGTTTAAACTTGGGGGAGTACAATGAGCAGTTCTTC
>TRBV19|.|TRBJ1-4|.
CASSDSAENEKLFF
TGTGCCAGTAGTGACAGCGCCGAGAATGAAAAACTGTTTTTT
>TRBV6-4|.|TRBJ2-3|.
CASSRQRGTDTQYF
TGTGCCAGCAGTCGGCAGCGGGGCACAGATACGCAGTATTTT
>TRBV6-6|.|TRBJ1-6|.
CATRGGGALRSPLHF
TGTGCCACTCGGGGAGGGGGTGCCCTGAGGTCACCCCTCCACTTT
>TRBV11-3|TRBD1|TRBJ2-1|once
CASSFRDRDNEQFF
TGTGCCAGCAGCTTCAGGGACAGGGATAATGAGCAGTTCTTC
>TRBV18|TRBD1|TRBJ1-4|few
CASSPPSQGANEKLFF
TGTGCCAGCTCACCACCTTCGCAGGGGGCTAATGAAAAACTGTTTTTT
>TRBV30|TRBD1|TRBJ1-5|.
CAWSTGGAQNQPQHF
TGTGCCTGGAGCACAGGGGGGGCGCAGAATCAGCCCCAGCATTTT
>TRBV6-5|TRBD1|TRBJ1-1|.
CASSLATGGGTEAFF
TGTGCCAGCAGCCTCGCGACAGGGGGCGGCACTGAAGCTTTCTTT
>TRBV5-4|.|TRBJ2-5|.
CASSLRGYQETQYF
TGTGCCAGCAGCTTGCGGGGGTACCAAGAGACCCAGTACTTC
>TRBV7-2|.|TRBJ2-3|.
CASSLAGASYTDTQYF
TGTGCCAGCAGCTTAGCGGGGGCCTCCTACACAGATACGCAGTATTTT
>TRBV10-1|.|TRBJ2-2|.
CASKSRNTGELFF
TGCGCCAGCAAGTCTCGGAACACCGGGGAGCTGTTTTTT
>TRBV7-9|.|TRBJ2-3|few
CASSLSVSTDTQYF
TGTGCCAGCAGCTTAAGTGTTAGCACAGATACGCAGTATTTT
>TRBV7-3|.|TRBJ2-3|.
CASSLGGRADTQYF
TGTGCCAGCAGCTTAGGGGGGCGGGCAGATACGCAGTATTTT
>TRBV6-5|.|TRBJ1-5|.
CASRDGNQPQHF
TGTGCCAGCAGGGACGGCAATCAGCCCCAGCATTTT
>TRBV6-6|TRBD1|TRBJ1-1|.
CASSTSTGEAFF
TGTGCCAGCAGTACCTCGACAGGGGAAGCTTTCTTT
>TRBV19|TRBD1|TRBJ1-1|.
CASSILQGEAFF
TGTGCCAGTAGTATATTACAGGGGGAAGCTTTCTTT
>TRBV19|.|TRBJ1-5|few
CASSIRQDWYSNQPQHF
TGTGCCAGTAGTATACGGCAGGACTGGTATAGCAATCAGCCCCAGCATTTT
>TRBV4-2|.|TRBJ1-1|few
CASSQYPGSRTEAFF
TGTGCCAGCAGCCAATACCCGGGTTCTCGCACTGAAGCTTTCTTT
>TRBV6-2/TRBV6-3|.|TRBJ1-1|.
CASSYSYGGGTEAFF
TGTGCCAGCAGTTACTCGTACGGGGGCGGCACTGAAGCTTTCTTT
>TRBV6-2/TRBV6-3|.|TRBJ1-6|large
CASSSRSGGETLHF
TGTGCCAGCAGTTCCCGGAGCGGCGGGGAGACCCTCCACTTT
>TRBV12-5|TRBD2|TRBJ2-1|.
CASGLVRGSAGLVNYNEQFF
TGTGCTAGTGGTTTGGTACGGGGTTCAGCGGGACTAGTAAATTACAATGAGCAGTTCTTC
>TRBV5-1|TRBD1|TRBJ2-1|few
CASSPGQGGGEQFF
TGCGCCAGCAGCCCCGGACAGGGAGGAGGTGAGCAGTTCTTC
>TRBV19|.|TRBJ2-1|.
CASSIAAGTTTYNEQFF
TGTGCCAGTAGTATAGCGGCCGGGACAACCACTTACAATGAGCAGTTCTTC
>TRBV5-5|TRBD2|TRBJ2-5|few
CASSPSAGGYQETQYF
TGTGCCAGCAGCCCCTCAGCGGGGGGTTACCAAGAGACCCAGTACTTC
>TRBV14|TRBD2|TRBJ2-1|.
CASSRTSGYNEQFF
TGTGCCAGCAGCCGGACTAGCGGCTACAATGAGCAGTTCTTC
>TRBV6-1|TRBD1|TRBJ1-2|.
CASSEQGASYGYTF
TGTGCCAGCAGTGAACAGGGGGCGAGCTATGGCTACACCTTC
>TRBV7-3|.|TRBJ2-6|.
CASSRLGEPGANVLTF
TGTGCCAGCAGCCGGCTGGGGGAACCTGGGGCCAACGTCCTGACTTTC